A selection of T cell receptor beta chains follows, all from one sample in a study of CD8 T cells in ankylosing spondylitis. One entry per CDR3 protein results from TCRdb running MiXCR on the 5' RACE reads. The sample lists approximately 220,000 distinct CDR3 sequences, 20% to 30% occurring once. Sequenced input: blood, either unsorted or a sorted T cell fraction (not recorded which). The origin of the receptors is a male donor with ankylosing spondylitis or in good health (not recorded which). CDR3s include the opening cysteine and the closing phenylalanine or tryptophan.

v_gene	j_gene	CDR3aa
TRBV12-3/TRBV12-4	TRBJ1-4	CASRSTGATNEKLFF
TRBV20-1	TRBJ2-4	CSARDTPRYLQYF
TRBV20-1	TRBJ2-7	CSASGGRTVYEQYF
TRBV20-1	TRBJ2-1	CSANLLANEQFF
TRBV6-1	TRBJ2-1	CASSALQGHNEQFF
TRBV29-1	TRBJ1-5	CSVTTGLHGSNQPQHF
TRBV9	TRBJ2-2	CASSVNSGGIGELFF
TRBV20-1	TRBJ1-5	CSARSPSRGGTGQPQHF
TRBV6-1	TRBJ2-1	CASRQQGAAGEQFF
TRBV5-1	TRBJ2-1	CASSSRAIGTYNEQFF
TRBV20-1	TRBJ1-5	CSVIGLGYSNQPQHF
TRBV2	TRBJ2-1	CASIFPGQGSNEQFF
TRBV12-3/TRBV12-4	TRBJ1-1	CASRSAKGQGEAFF
TRBV20-1	TRBJ2-1	CSARGLAGIAEQFF
TRBV20-1	TRBJ2-5	CSAREPRLQETQYF
TRBV10-3	TRBJ2-1	CAISNTRNEQFF
TRBV20-1	TRBJ1-5	CSAKLGTGFQPQHF
TRBV29-1	TRBJ1-2	CSVRQGGYGYTF
TRBV20-1	TRBJ2-7	CSARAQVYEQYF
TRBV12-3/TRBV12-4	TRBJ2-7	CASSLQVQTGEQYF